This is a list of T cell receptor beta chains from one sample in a study of Graves' ophthalmopathy and Graves' hyperthyroidism. TCRdb called the multiplex PCR reads again in MiXCR, with one record for every CDR3 protein. Among about 620,000 distinct CDR3 sequences, approximately 21% were seen once, and the ten largest hold roughly 6.9%. The specimen was peripheral blood. Receptor source: a woman under 30 with stable Graves' hyperthyroidism. Some clones in this sample may be carry-over from other donors' samples. Each CDR3 is given with its conserved first and last residue. D genes are given only for firm matches. Expanded clones get a size class; other rows say once, few or many, or leave the size out.

d_call	clone_size	j_call	v_call	cdr3_aa	cdr3_nt
TRBD2	.	TRBJ2-3	TRBV28	CASSLPPTSGGFPRRDTQYF	TGTGCCAGCAGTTTACCCCCAACCAGCGGGGGTTTCCCTCGCCGCGATACGCAGTATTTT
.	.	TRBJ1-6	TRBV9	CASSRIGEGSPLHF	TGTGCCAGCAGTCGGATAGGGGAAGGGTCACCCCTCCACTTT
TRBD1	many	TRBJ2-7	TRBV10-3	CAISESPGQRTEQYF	TGTGCCATCAGTGAGTCTCCGGGACAGAGAACGGAGCAGTACTTC
.	.	TRBJ1-6	TRBV7-9	CASSLALRGPPLHF	TGTGCCAGCAGCTTAGCGCTCCGGGGGCCACCCCTCCACTTT
.	few	TRBJ1-2	TRBV27	CASSLEGREIPRGYTF	TGTGCCAGCAGTTTAGAAGGGAGGGAAATACCGCGGGGCTACACCTTC
TRBD1	few	TRBJ1-5	TRBV20-1	CSASQGTGNQPQHF	TGCAGTGCTAGTCAGGGGACAGGGAATCAGCCCCAGCATTTT
TRBD1	.	TRBJ1-1	TRBV20-1	CSARKPGQGGAFF	TGCAGTGCTAGAAAACCGGGACAGGGGGGAGCTTTCTTT
TRBD1	many	TRBJ2-4	TRBV19	CASRRDRGLGNIQYF	TGTGCCAGTAGAAGGGACAGGGGGCTTGGAAACATTCAGTACTTC
.	.	TRBJ1-2	TRBV19	CASRTSPGPGHGYTF	TGTGCCAGTAGAACCTCCCCCGGACCGGGGCATGGCTACACCTTC
.	.	TRBJ1-2	TRBV5-6	CASSLGTGDRYGYTF	TGTGCCAGCAGCTTGGGTACGGGGGATCGGTATGGCTACACCTTC
.	.	TRBJ2-7	TRBV28	CASSLPGTLGDYEQYF	TGTGCCAGCAGTTTACCGGGGACCCTGGGTGATTACGAGCAGTACTTC
.	.	TRBJ2-2	TRBV6-5	CASTWTVNTGELFF	TGTGCCAGCACTTGGACTGTGAACACCGGGGAGCTGTTTTTT
.	.	TRBJ1-3	TRBV28	CASKKSGGDTIYF	TGTGCCAGCAAAAAATCGGGCGGGGACACCATATATTTT
.	.	TRBJ2-3	TRBV12-3/TRBV12-4	CASTKIGTSTDTQYF	TGTGCCAGCACCAAGATTGGAACTAGCACAGATACGCAGTATTTT
TRBD1	many	TRBJ1-1	TRBV6-1	CASSEWQGVMNTEAFF	TGTGCCAGCAGTGAATGGCAGGGGGTTATGAACACTGAAGCTTTCTTT
.	.	TRBJ1-6	TRBV4-1	CASSQDGFRDPSSYNSPLHF	TGCGCCAGCAGCCAAGATGGCTTCCGGGACCCGAGCTCCTATAATTCACCCCTCCACTTT
.	many	TRBJ2-5	TRBV5-1	CASSQGQETQYF	TGTGCCAGCAGCCAGGGACAAGAGACCCAGTACTTC
.	many	TRBJ1-6	TRBV19	CASSPGGQIEPLHF	TGTGCCAGTAGCCCCGGGGGCCAAATTGAACCCCTCCACTTT
.	many	TRBJ1-1	TRBV4-1	CASSQAPGATGLEAFF	TGCGCCAGCAGCCAAGCACCAGGGGCCACGGGATTGGAAGCTTTCTTT
.	.	TRBJ2-7	TRBV12-3/TRBV12-4	CASTQGLEQYF	TGTGCCAGCACGCAGGGGCTAGAGCAGTACTTC
.	few	TRBJ1-6	TRBV7-6	CASSLGGRGSNSPLHF	TGTGCCAGCAGCTTAGGAGGCAGGGGAAGCAATTCACCCCTCCACTTT
.	many	TRBJ2-3	TRBV12-3/TRBV12-4	CATQGGHWDTQYF	TGTGCCACCCAGGGAGGACATTGGGATACGCAGTATTTT
TRBD1	many	TRBJ1-2	TRBV5-1	CASRPTGQGYGYTF	TGCGCCAGCAGACCAACGGGACAGGGATATGGCTACACCTTC
TRBD1	.	TRBJ2-4	TRBV12-5	CASGLISGQPVGGKNIKYF	TGTGCTAGTGGTTTGATTTCGGGACAGCCCGTCGGAGGCAAAAACATTAAGTACTTC
.	.	TRBJ2-7	TRBV29-1	CSVLGGGTSSYEQYF	TGCAGCGTTCTCGGGGGAGGGACAAGCTCCTACGAGCAGTACTTC
TRBD2	.	TRBJ2-5	TRBV11-2	CASRQPRPLAGRGQETQYF	TGTGCCAGCAGGCAGCCCAGACCCTTAGCGGGGAGGGGGCAAGAGACCCAGTACTTC
.	few	TRBJ1-1	TRBV7-2	CASSLKTMVGPEAFF	TGTGCCAGCAGCTTAAAGACCATGGTAGGTCCCGAAGCTTTCTTT
.	many	TRBJ1-1	TRBV20-1	CSAKVTGYSTEAFF	TGCAGTGCCAAGGTTACAGGGTATAGCACTGAAGCTTTCTTT
.	.	TRBJ1-5	TRBV6-1	CASSEAGHQPQHF	TGTGCCAGCAGTGAAGCCGGCCATCAGCCCCAGCATTTT
TRBD1	many	TRBJ1-3	TRBV28	CASSPGQPSGNTIYF	TGTGCCAGCAGTCCGGGACAGCCATCTGGAAACACCATATATTTT
.	many	TRBJ1-1	TRBV4-1	CASSQRIGLTFF	TGCGCCAGCAGCCAAAGAATAGGGTTAACTTTCTTT
.	.	TRBJ2-7	TRBV28	CASSIAGRAGGEQYF	TGTGCCAGCAGCATCGCCGGGCGGGCTGGGGGCGAGCAGTACTTC
.	few	TRBJ2-7	TRBV6-5	CASSSIFTTAYEQYF	TGTGCCAGCAGTTCTATCTTTACAACGGCCTACGAGCAGTACTTC
.	.	TRBJ2-7	TRBV20-1	CSARVGLALEQYF	TGCAGTGCTAGAGTAGGCCTAGCGCTCGAGCAGTACTTC
.	many	TRBJ1-1	TRBV29-1	CSVVPLKGVNTEAFF	TGCAGCGTTGTCCCCCTTAAGGGGGTGAACACTGAAGCTTTCTTT
TRBD1	.	TRBJ2-7	TRBV12-3/TRBV12-4	CASSPDRVAYEQYF	TGTGCCAGCAGTCCCGACAGGGTGGCCTACGAGCAGTACTTC
.	many	TRBJ2-5	TRBV28	CASSLRPETQYF	TGTGCCAGCAGTTTACGTCCGGAGACCCAGTACTTC
.	many	TRBJ2-7	TRBV9	CASSVGVGSYEQYF	TGTGCCAGCAGCGTAGGGGTCGGGTCCTACGAGCAGTACTTC
.	many	TRBJ2-7	TRBV6-2/TRBV6-3	CASSYPDSFWEQYF	TGTGCCAGCAGTTACCCGGACAGTTTTTGGGAGCAGTACTTC
TRBD1	.	TRBJ1-5	TRBV6-1	CASSVPGQEYQPQHF	TGTGCCAGCAGTGTCCCGGGACAGGAGTATCAGCCCCAGCATTTT
.	few	TRBJ1-1	TRBV4-1	CASSPPTEITEAFF	TGCGCCAGCAGCCCCCCGACAGAAATCACTGAAGCTTTCTTT
TRBD1	many	TRBJ1-1	TRBV6-1	CASSRTGGDTEAFF	TGTGCCAGCAGCAGGACAGGGGGAGACACTGAAGCTTTCTTT
TRBD1	many	TRBJ1-5	TRBV6-2/TRBV6-3	CASSYFGTGFSRNQPQHF	TGTGCCAGCAGTTACTTTGGGACAGGGTTCAGTCGCAATCAGCCCCAGCATTTT
.	.	TRBJ1-3	TRBV7-2	CASSMTAGNTIYF	TGTGCCAGCAGCATGACGGCTGGAAACACCATATATTTT
.	.	TRBJ2-4	TRBV5-1	CASSLRSGGIQYF	TGCGCCAGCAGCTTGAGGTCGGGCGGAATTCAGTACTTC
.	many	TRBJ2-7	TRBV28	CASSLIGTHPYKQYF	TGTGCCAGCAGTTTAATAGGGACTCATCCCTACAAGCAGTACTTC
TRBD2	many	TRBJ2-7	TRBV5-1	CASSRVAGAGVNEQYF	TGCGCCAGCAGCCGTGTGGCCGGAGCGGGAGTAAACGAGCAGTACTTC
.	many	TRBJ1-1	TRBV11-3	CASSLVTGRYIIVMNTEAFF	TGTGCCAGCAGCTTAGTAACAGGCCGCTATATCATTGTCATGAACACTGAAGCTTTCTTT
.	many	TRBJ2-6	TRBV6-1	CASSGQSGSGANVLTF	TGTGCCAGCAGTGGACAGAGCGGGTCTGGGGCCAACGTCCTGACTTTC
TRBD1	.	TRBJ1-2	TRBV7-9	CASSPTGQRNYGYTF	TGTGCCAGCAGCCCTACGGGACAGAGAAACTATGGCTACACCTTC
.	.	TRBJ2-2	TRBV6-5	CASSYPGQLLGGELFF	TGTGCCAGCAGTTACCCTGGACAGTTGTTAGGCGGGGAGCTGTTTTTT
.	many	TRBJ2-6	TRBV28	CASSLRGAIYSGANVLTF	TGTGCCAGCAGTTTAAGGGGGGCCATCTACTCTGGGGCCAACGTCCTGACTTTC
.	.	TRBJ2-5	TRBV27	CASSPRKGETQYF	TGTGCCAGCAGTCCCCGAAAGGGGGAGACCCAGTACTTC